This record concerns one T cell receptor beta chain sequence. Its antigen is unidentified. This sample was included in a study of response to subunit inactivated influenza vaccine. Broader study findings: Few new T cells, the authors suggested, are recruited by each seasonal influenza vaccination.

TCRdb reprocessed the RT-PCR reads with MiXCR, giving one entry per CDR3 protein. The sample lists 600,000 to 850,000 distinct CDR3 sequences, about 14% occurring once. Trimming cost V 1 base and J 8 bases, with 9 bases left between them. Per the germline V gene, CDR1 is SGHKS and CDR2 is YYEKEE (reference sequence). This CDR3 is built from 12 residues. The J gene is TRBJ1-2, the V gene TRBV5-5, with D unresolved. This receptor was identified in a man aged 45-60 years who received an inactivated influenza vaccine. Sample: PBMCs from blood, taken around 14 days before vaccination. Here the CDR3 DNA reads TGTGCCAGCAGCTTGTACCCACAGGGCTACACCTTC. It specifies CASSLYPQGYTF.